These T cell receptor beta chains were read from a single sample in a study of blood T cell repertoires in COVID-19. The repertoire was sequenced with immunoSEQ multiplex PCR; TCRdb's copy has only in-frame clones and lacks some. The sample has roughly 190,000 clones, 80% to 85% seen once. The source material was peripheral blood. Source of these receptors: a human donor with acute or convalescent COVID-19. The donor label of this sample is uncertain. Both conserved end residues are trimmed from each CDR3.

v_gene,j_gene,len,CDR3aa
TRBV7-8,TRBJ2-2,13,ASSLRAGGTGELF
TRBV30,TRBJ2-5,9,AWRQSETQY
TRBV28,TRBJ2-7,12,ASSSPGGGGEQY
TRBV7-2,TRBJ2-3,13,ASSPRTSGRNTQY
TRBV5-1,TRBJ2-2,11,ASSLSGAGELF
TRBV7-8,TRBJ2-1,13,ASSLVDVRADEQF
TRBV30,TRBJ1-2,10,AWMAAGGGYT
TRBV10-2,TRBJ2-2,12,ASSADRDTGELF
TRBV5-1,TRBJ2-2,15,ASSSGLAGVSTGELF
TRBV5-8,TRBJ1-6,15,ASSTRGTAHYNSPLH
TRBV5-4,TRBJ2-7,13,ASSSGWREGGEQY
TRBV9,TRBJ1-2,13,ASSVAGQGIYGYT
TRBV29-1,TRBJ2-2,11,SGRDSNTGELF
TRBV6-5,TRBJ2-1,14,ASSYFPDRGANEQF
TRBV9,TRBJ1-3,13,ASSPSRASGNTIY
TRBV2,TRBJ1-2,13,ASKRGRTGAYGYT